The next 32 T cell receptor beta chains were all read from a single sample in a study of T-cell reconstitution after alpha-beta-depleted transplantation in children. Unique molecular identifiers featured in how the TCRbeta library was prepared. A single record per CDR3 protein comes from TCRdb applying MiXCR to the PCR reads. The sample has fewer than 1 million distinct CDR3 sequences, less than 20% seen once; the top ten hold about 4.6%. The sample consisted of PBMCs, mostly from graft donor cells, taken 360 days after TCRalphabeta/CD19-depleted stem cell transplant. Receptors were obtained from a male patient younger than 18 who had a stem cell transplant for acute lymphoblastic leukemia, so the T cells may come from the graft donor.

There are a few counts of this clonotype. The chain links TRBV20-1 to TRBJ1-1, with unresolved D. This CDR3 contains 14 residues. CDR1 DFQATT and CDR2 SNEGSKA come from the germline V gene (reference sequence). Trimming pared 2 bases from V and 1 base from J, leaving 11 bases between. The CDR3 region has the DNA TGCAGTGCTAGAAGAACGGGTGCGAACACTGAAGCTTTCTTT. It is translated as CSARRTGANTEAFF.

CDR3 sequence: CASSPLHRSNQPQHF. In DNA, the CDR3 is TGTGCCAGCAGCCCCCTCCACCGTAGCAATCAGCCCCAGCATTTT. The chain employs TRBV2 and TRBJ1-5; D is unresolved. Germline lookup yields CDR1 SNHLY and CDR2 FYNNEI. The CDR3 spans 15 residues. The germline V and J ends were trimmed by 6 bases and 0 bases, with 12 bases remaining between them.

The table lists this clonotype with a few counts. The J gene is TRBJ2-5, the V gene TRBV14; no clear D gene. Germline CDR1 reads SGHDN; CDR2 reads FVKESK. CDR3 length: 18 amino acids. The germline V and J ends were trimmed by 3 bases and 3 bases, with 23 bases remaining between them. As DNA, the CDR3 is TGTGCCAGCAGCCAGATGGGCGGCGGAATAGGCTCAGAAGAGACCCAGTACTTC. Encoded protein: CASSQMGGGIGSEETQYF.

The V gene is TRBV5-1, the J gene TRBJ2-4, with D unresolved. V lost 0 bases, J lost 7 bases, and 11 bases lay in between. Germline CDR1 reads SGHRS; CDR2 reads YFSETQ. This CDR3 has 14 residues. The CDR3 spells CASSLDWSLNIQYF. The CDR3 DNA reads TGCGCCAGCAGCTTGGATTGGTCCCTGAACATTCAGTACTTC.

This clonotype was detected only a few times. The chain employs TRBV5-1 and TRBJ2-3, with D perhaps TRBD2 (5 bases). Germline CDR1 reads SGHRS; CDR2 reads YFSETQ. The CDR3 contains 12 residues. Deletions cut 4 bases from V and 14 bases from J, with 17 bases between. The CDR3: CASSPPSSYAYF. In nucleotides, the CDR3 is TGCGCCAGCAGCCCACCTAGCTCCTACGCGTATTTT.

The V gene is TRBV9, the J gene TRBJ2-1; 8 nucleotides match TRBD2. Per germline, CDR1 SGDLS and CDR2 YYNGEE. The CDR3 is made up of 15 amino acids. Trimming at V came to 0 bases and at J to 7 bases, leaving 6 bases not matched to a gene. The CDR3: CASSVVSSGRNEQFF. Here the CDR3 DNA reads TGTGCCAGCAGCGTAGTGTCAAGCGGGAGAAATGAGCAGTTCTTC. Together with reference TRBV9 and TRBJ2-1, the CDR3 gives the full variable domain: DSGVTQTPKHLITATGQRVTLRCSPRSGDLSVYWYQQSLDQGLQFLIQYYNGEERAKGNILERFSAQQFPDLHSELNLSSLELGDSALYFCASSVVSSGRNEQFFGPGTRLTVL.

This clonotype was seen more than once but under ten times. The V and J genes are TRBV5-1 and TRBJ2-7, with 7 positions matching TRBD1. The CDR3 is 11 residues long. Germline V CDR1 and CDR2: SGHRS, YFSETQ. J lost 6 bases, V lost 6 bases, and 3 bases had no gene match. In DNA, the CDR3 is TGCGCCAGCACTTCAGGGGGCGAGCAGTACTTC. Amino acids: CASTSGGEQYF.

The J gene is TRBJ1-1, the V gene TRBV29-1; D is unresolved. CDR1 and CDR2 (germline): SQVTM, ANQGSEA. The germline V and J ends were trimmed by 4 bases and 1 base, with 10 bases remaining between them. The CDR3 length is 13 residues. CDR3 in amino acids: CSVGSGRNTEAFF. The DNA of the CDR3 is TGCAGCGTTGGGAGTGGAAGGAACACTGAAGCTTTCTTT.

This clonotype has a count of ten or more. CDR3 sequence (DNA): TGTGCCAGAAGCCGAGCTAGCGGAGATGAGCAGTTCTTC. Amino acid sequence: CARSRASGDEQFF. This chain connects TRBV7-9 to TRBJ2-1, with TRBD2 matching over 7 bases. CDR1 is SEHNR and CDR2 is FQNEAQ in the germline V gene (reference sequence). The CDR3 spans 13 residues. Losses at the gene ends were 9 bases for V and 8 bases for J; bases not matched to a gene: 10.

CDR3 nucleotide sequence: TGTGCCAGCAGCCCCCACCCCCACGGACAGGGGGCTTACGAGCAGTACTTC. It yields the protein CASSPHPHGQGAYEQYF. This sequence joins TRBV11-2 and TRBJ2-7; 11 bases agree with TRBD1. Germline V CDR1 and CDR2: SGHAT, FQNNGV. Germline trimming cut 5 bases from V and 4 bases from J; bases unmatched to any gene: 13. The CDR3 runs 17 residues.

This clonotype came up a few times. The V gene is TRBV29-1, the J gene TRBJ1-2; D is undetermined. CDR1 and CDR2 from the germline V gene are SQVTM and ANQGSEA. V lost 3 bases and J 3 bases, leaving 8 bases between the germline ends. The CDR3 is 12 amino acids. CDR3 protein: CSVDLEHYGYTF. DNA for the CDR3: TGCAGCGTTGATTTGGAACACTATGGCTACACCTTC. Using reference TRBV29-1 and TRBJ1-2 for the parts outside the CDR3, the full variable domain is SAVISQKPSRDICQRGTSLTIQCQVDSQVTMMFWYRQQPGQSLTLIATANQGSEATYESGFVIDKFPISRPNLTFSTLTVSNMSPEDSSIYLCSVDLEHYGYTFGSGTRLTVV.

The CDR3: CASRPLGVNYGYTF. CDR3 nucleotides: TGTGCCAGCAGACCCTTGGGGGTAAACTATGGCTACACCTTC. The chain employs TRBV7-2 and TRBJ1-2; possibly TRBD1 for D (5 bases). The CDR3 runs 14 residues. Between the trimmed V and J ends, which lost 6 bases and 2 bases, there was a span of 13 bases. CDR1 is SGHTA, CDR2 FQGNSA, per germline.

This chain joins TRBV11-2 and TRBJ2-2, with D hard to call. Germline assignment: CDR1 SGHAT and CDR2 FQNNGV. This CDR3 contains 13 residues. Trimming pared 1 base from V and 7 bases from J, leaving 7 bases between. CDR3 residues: CASSLGGIGELFF. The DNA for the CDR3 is TGTGCCAGCAGCTTAGGGGGAATCGGGGAGCTGTTTTTT.

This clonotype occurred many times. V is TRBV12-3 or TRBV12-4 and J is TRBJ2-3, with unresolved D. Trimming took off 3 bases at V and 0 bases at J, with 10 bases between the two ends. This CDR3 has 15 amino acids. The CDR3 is CASSFIAASTDTQYF. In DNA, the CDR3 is TGTGCCAGCAGTTTTATCGCGGCTAGCACAGATACGCAGTATTTT.

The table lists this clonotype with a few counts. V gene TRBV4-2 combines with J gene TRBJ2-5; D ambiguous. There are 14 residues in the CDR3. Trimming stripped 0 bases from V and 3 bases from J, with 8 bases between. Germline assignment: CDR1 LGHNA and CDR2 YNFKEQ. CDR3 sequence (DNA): TGTGCCAGCAGCCAAGAACGGGTGAAAGAGACCCAGTACTTC. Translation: CASSQERVKETQYF.

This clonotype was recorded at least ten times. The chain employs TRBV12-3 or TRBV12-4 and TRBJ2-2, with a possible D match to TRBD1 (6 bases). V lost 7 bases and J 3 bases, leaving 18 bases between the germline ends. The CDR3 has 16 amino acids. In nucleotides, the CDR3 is TGTGCCAGCACCTCACAATGGACAGACGACACCGGGGAGCTGTTTTTT. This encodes CASTSQWTDDTGELFF.

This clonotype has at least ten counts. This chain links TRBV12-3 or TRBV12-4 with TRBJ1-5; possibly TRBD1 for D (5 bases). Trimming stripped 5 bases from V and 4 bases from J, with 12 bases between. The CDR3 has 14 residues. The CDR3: CASSAFWGNQPQHF. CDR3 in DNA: TGTGCCAGCAGTGCCTTTTGGGGGAATCAGCCCCAGCATTTT.

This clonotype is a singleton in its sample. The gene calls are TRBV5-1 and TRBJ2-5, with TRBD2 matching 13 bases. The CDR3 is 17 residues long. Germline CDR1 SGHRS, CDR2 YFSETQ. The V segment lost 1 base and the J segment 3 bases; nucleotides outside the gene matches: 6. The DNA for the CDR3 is TGCGCCAGCAGCTTGCCCATAGGACTAGCGGGAGAAGAGACCCAGTACTTC. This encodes CASSLPIGLAGEETQYF.

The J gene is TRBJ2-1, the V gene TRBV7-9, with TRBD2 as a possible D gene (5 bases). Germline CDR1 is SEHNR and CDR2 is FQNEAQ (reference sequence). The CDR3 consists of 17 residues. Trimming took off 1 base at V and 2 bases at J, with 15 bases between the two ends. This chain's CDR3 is CASSLVVIARPYNEQFF. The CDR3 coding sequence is TGTGCCAGCAGCTTAGTGGTAATAGCGCGGCCCTACAATGAGCAGTTCTTC.

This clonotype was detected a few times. The CDR3 reads CSAGRGLNTEAFF. The CDR3 DNA follows: TGCAGTGCAGGTAGGGGGTTGAACACTGAAGCTTTCTTT. V gene TRBV20-1 combines with J gene TRBJ1-1, with D perhaps TRBD1 (6 bases). Trimming left V 6 bases short and J 0 bases short, with 11 bases between. This CDR3 has 13 residues. The germline V gene encodes CDR1 DFQATT and CDR2 SNEGSKA (reference sequence).

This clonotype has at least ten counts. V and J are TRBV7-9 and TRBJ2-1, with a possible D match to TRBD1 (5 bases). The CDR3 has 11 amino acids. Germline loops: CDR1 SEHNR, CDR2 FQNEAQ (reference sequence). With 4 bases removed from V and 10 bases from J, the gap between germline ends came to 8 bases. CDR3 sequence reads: CASSSYREQFF. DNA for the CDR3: TGTGCCAGCAGCTCCTACAGGGAGCAGTTCTTC.

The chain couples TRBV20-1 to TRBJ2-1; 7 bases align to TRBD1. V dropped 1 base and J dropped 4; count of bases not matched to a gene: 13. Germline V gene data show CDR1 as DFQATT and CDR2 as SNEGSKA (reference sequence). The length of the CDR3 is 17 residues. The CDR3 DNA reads TGCAGTGCTAGAGGGGTACGGACAGGTGTTTTATACAATGAGCAGTTCTTC. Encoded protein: CSARGVRTGVLYNEQFF.

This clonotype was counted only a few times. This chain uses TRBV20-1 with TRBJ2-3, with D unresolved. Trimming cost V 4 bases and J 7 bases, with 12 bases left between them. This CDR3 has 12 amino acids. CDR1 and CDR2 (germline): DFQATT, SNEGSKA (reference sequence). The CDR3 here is CSATHTGYTQYF. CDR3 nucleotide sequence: TGCAGTGCTACGCACACCGGGTATACGCAGTATTTT.

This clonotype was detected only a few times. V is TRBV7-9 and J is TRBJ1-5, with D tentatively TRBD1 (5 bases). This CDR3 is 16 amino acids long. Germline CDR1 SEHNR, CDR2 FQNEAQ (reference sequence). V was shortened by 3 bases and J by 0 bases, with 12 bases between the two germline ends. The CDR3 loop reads CASSLEPGDSNQPQHF. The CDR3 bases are TGTGCCAGCAGCTTGGAACCGGGGGATAGCAATCAGCCCCAGCATTTT.

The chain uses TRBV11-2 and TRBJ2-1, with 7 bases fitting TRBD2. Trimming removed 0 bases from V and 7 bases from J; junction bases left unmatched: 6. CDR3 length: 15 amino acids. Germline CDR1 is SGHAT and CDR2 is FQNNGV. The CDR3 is CASSLDPGRLNEQFF. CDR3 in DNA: TGTGCCAGCAGCTTAGATCCCGGGAGGCTAAATGAGCAGTTCTTC.

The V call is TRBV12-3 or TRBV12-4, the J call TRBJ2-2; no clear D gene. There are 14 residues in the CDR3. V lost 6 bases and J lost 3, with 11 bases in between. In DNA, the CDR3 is TGTGCCAGCAGGGGCCCCGACTACACCGGGGAGCTGTTTTTT. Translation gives CASRGPDYTGELFF.

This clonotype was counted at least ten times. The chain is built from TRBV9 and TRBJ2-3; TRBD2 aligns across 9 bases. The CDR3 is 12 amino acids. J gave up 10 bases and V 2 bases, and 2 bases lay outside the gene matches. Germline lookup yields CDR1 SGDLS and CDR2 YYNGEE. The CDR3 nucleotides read TGTGCCAGCAGCGTTAGGACTAGCGCGCAGTATTTT. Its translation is CASSVRTSAQYF.

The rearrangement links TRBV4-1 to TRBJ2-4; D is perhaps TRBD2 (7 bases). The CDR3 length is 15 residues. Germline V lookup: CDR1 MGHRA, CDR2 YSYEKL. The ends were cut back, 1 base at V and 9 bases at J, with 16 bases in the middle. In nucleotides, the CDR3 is TGCGCCAGCAGCCAAGTAGAAGAGGGGGGGAGCATTCAGTACTTC. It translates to CASSQVEEGGSIQYF.

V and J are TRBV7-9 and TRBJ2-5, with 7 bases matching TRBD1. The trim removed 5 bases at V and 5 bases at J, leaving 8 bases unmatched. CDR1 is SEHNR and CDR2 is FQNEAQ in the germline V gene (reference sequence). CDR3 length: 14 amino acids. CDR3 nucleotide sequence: TGTGCCAGCAGCGTTCCAGGGGGTTGGGAGACCCAGTACTTC. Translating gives CASSVPGGWETQYF. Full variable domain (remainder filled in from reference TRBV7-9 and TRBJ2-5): DTGVSQNPRHKITKRGQNVTFRCDPISEHNRLYWYRQTLGQGPEFLTYFQNEAQLEKSRLLSDRFSAERPKGSFSTLEIQRTEQGDSAMYLCASSVPGGWETQYFGPGTRLLVL.

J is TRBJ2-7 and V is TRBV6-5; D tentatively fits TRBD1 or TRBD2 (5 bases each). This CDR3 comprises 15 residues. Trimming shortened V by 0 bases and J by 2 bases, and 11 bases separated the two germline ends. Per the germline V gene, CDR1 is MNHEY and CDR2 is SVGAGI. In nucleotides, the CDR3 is TGTGCCAGCAGTTACTCGATGGGACCCCCCTACGAGCAGTACTTC. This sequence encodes CASSYSMGPPYEQYF.

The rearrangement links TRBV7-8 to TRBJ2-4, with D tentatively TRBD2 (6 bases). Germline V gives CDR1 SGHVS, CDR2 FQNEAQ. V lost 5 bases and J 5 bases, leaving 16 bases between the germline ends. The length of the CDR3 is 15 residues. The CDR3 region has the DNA TGTGCCAGCAGCCCCTTTGGGGGGAACCAAAACATTCAGTACTTC. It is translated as CASSPFGGNQNIQYF.

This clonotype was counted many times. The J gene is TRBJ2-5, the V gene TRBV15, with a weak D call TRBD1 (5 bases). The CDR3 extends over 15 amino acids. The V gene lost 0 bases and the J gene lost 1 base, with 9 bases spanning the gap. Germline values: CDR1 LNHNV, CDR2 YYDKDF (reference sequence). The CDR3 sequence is CATSRDQQGQETQYF. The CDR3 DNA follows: TGTGCCACCAGCAGAGATCAGCAGGGCCAAGAGACCCAGTACTTC. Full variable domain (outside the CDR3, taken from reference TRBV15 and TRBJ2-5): DAMVIQNPRYQVTQFGKPVTLSCSQTLNHNVMYWYQQKSSQAPKLLFHYYDKDFNNEADTPDNFQSRRPNTSFCFLDIRSPGLGDTAMYLCATSRDQQGQETQYFGPGTRLLVL.